This T cell receptor beta chain came from a study of identical twins (dated by TCRdb to 2016 to 2017). Regarding the study in general: To test whether fetal clonotypes persist, the study used deep sequencing on TCR alpha and beta repertoires from monozygotic twins, unrelated adults of various ages, and cord blood. To rule out contamination, replicate twin experiments were performed at different times with different library preparation protocols. General conclusions and limits of the study: Fewer insertions were carried by abundant cord blood beta clonotypes, a similar but weaker trend appeared in young adult naive repertoires, and no such trend appeared in memory repertoires. Out-of-frame TCR alpha sequences shared between twins showed an excess of low generation-probability sequences compared with coincidental sharing between unrelated individuals. Because the same donors could not be followed over many years, the conclusions depended on cross-sectional statistical analysis. In monozygotic twins, recombination models systematically underestimated out-of-frame TCR alpha sharing, but the models matched the sharing seen between unrelated individuals. A weaker excess of twin sharing was found in beta out-of-frame sequences because the signal-to-noise ratio was lowered by fewer shared sequences. Zero-insertion analyses could be partly confounded by invariant T cells such as MAIT and iNKT, although diverse VJ usage argued against such confounding for most clonotypes.

Only healthy Caucasian donors were included. The twin cohort comprised three pairs of female monozygotic twins, all aged roughly 18 to 30 years. Positive isolation kits from Invitrogen were used to isolate CD4+ and CD8+ T cell populations. Reading the germline V gene (reference sequence) gives CDR1 MNHEY and CDR2 SMNVEV. For this chain, trimming is 8 bases at the V end and 3 bases at the J end, and the number of junction bases without a gene match is 6. The CDR3 has 13 amino acids, counting the end cysteine and phenylalanine. Only the CDR3 portion is preserved as DNA: 39 bases, with reading frame beginning at the first base. To prepare the library, 5' RACE was applied. The sample was run on an Illumina HiSeq 2000. Template switching introduced a universal primer binding site; the final cDNA contained a unique molecular identifier, enabling accurate counting of TCR cDNA molecules. First-strand cDNA for TCR alpha and beta chains was synthesized from specific primers in the conserved constant-segment region. To control for contamination, every cDNA library was double barcoded, receiving both a SMART-Mk sample barcode and Illumina barcodes. TruSeq adapter sequences, together with Illumina sample barcodes, were added in two successive PCR steps. TCR alpha and beta cDNA libraries were sequenced on the Illumina HiSeq platform with custom primers. As for how the authors treated the data: MiGEC was used to process raw reads and extract unique molecular identifiers, and MiXCR was used to find CDR3 positions. Recombination models were inferred per individual with the repgenHMM and IGoR tools using an EM algorithm. The analysis of shared clonotypes was done with the tcR package in R, with sharing normalized by the product of cloneset sizes. To study raw recombination free of thymic and clonal selection effects, out-of-frame nonproductive sequences were analyzed. Using fastp at Q25 and MiXCR, TCRdb reprocessed the public reads and kept productive beta chains. Duplicate CDR3 protein sequences are folded into a single record with the most common DNA and genes. The V and J calls follow TCRdb's processing rather than the paper's. The sample yields approximately 220,000 distinct CDR3 sequences; approximately 8% were counted once. Under 7% of the sample goes to the ten largest clones.

This clonotype has only a few counts. The specificity of this receptor is unknown. No base-level quality is on record; no much larger clone is a single base apart. Another study also made use of these data, one on yellow fever vaccine responses in identical twins. In that second paper, the authors write: The authors reported that the T cell response to vaccination in identical twins appeared partly convergent and partly personalized. In identical twins, the study followed T cell clones that responded to the vaccine with precision.

The TCR sequence derives from a woman under 30 in good health. Recombination joined TRBV27 with TRBJ2-7, with TRBD1 matching 8 junction bases. Sequencing was carried out using CD8+ T cells sorted from blood. The CDR3 region reads CASAQGAYYEQYF. DNA sequence: TGTGCCAGCGCTCAGGGGGCGTACTACGAGCAGTACTTC.